Included here is one T cell receptor (beta chain) sequence, with context. These data originate in a study of blood T cell repertoires in COVID-19. Germline loops: CDR1 SGHRS, CDR2 YFSETQ. Germline trimming cut 4 bases from V and 8 bases from J; bases unmatched to any gene: 7. There are 16 residues in the CDR3. Libraries were prepared by immunoSEQ multiplex PCR; TCRdb keeps only in-frame clonotypes and omits some of them. The table records tens of thousands of clones, 83% of them present only once. Sequencing was performed on peripheral blood. The receptor was isolated from a man between 40 and 49 years old with acute or convalescent COVID-19. The V and J genes are TRBV5-1 and TRBJ2-1, with TRBD2 matching 15 bases. The CDR3 nucleotides are TGCGCCAGCAGCGGAGGGACTAGCGGGAGGACGTATGAGCAGTTCTTC. Translating gives CASSGGTSGRTYEQFF.